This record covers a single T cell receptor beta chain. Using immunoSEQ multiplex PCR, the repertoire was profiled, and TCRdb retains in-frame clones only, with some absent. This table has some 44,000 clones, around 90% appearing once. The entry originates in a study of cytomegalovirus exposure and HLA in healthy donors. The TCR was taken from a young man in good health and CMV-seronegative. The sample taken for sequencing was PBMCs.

The CDR3, as DNA: TGTGCCACCAGCAGAGATCAGGTATCGGACACTGAAGCTTTCTTT. It is translated as CATSRDQVSDTEAFF. J is TRBJ1-1 and V is TRBV15; no definite D call. CDR1 is LNHNV and CDR2 is YYDKDF in the germline V gene (reference sequence). V gave up 0 bases and J gave up 3 bases, with 11 bases separating them. CDR3 length: 15 amino acids.